The table lists the clone carrying this TCR beta chain with a count of one. Repertoires were generated with immunoSEQ multiplex PCR, while TCRdb's copy carries only in-frame clones and drops some. The sample consists of under 55,000 clones, roughly 80% of them appearing once. The data are from a study of OX40 agonist ivuxolimab in advanced cancers. The junction had 4 bases not matched to a gene; V was cut back by 0 bases and J by 6 bases. Germline-derived CDR1 and CDR2 are ENHRY and SYGVKD. The CDR3 consists of 14 residues. This sequence joins TRBV10-3 and TRBJ1-1; TRBD1 agrees at 7 bases. The sample consisted of CD4+ or CD8+ T cells sorted from blood, taken in a trial of the OX40 agonist ivuxolimab. The clonotype was recovered from an adult with an advanced solid tumor such as melanoma, head and neck, liver or kidney cancer. The CDR3 DNA is TGTGCCATCAGTGAGTCGACAGGGCACGCTGAAGCTTTCTTT. It specifies CAISESTGHAEAFF.